Below are 11 T cell receptor beta chains sequenced from a single sample in a study of T cells in Graves' hyperthyroidism and ophthalmopathy. Researchers took RNA transcripts and amplified the TCR beta CDR3 regions from them. During a first-round RT-PCR of the TCR CDR3, the HTBI primer set was used. One entry per CDR3 protein, called by TCRdb with MiXCR from the multiplex PCR reads. The sample has approximately 740,000 distinct CDR3 sequences; approximately 15% are singletons. The source material was blood. The receptors were sampled from a woman under 30 with Graves' hyperthyroidism.

This clonotype was counted at least ten times. This chain connects TRBV28 to TRBJ2-2; TRBD1 is a possible D gene (6 bases). The length of the CDR3 is 15 residues. Trimming removed 6 bases from V and 3 bases from J, with 14 bases in between. In germline, CDR1 is MDHEN, CDR2 SYDVKM. CDR3: CASSPTGLHTGELFF. As DNA, the CDR3 is TGTGCCAGCAGCCCCACAGGGTTACACACCGGGGAGCTGTTTTTT.

This clonotype was seen ten or more times. The chain employs TRBV20-1 and TRBJ1-2; D is unclear. The CDR3 loop spans 14 amino acids. Germline V gene data show CDR1 as DFQATT and CDR2 as SNEGSKA (reference sequence). The germline V and J ends were trimmed by 6 bases and 3 bases, with 17 bases remaining between them. In DNA, the CDR3 is TGCAGTGCAAAATCCCGGCAGTGGCACTATGGCTACACCTTC. Amino acids: CSAKSRQWHYGYTF.

The V gene is TRBV7-9, the J gene TRBJ2-1; perhaps D is TRBD1 or TRBD2 (5 bases each). The V gene lost 10 bases and the J gene lost 7 bases, with 20 bases spanning the gap. CDR1 is SEHNR, CDR2 FQNEAQ, per germline (reference sequence). The CDR3 is 14 residues long. The CDR3 is CATKRSLGENEQFF. In DNA form, the CDR3 reads TGTGCCACCAAGAGATCTTTGGGGGAAAATGAGCAGTTCTTC.

This clonotype appeared many times. The genes are TRBV27 and TRBJ2-7; a possible D gene is TRBD1 (7 bases). Trimming pared 8 bases from V and 4 bases from J, leaving 15 bases between. The CDR3 consists of 13 residues. The germline CDR1 and CDR2 sequences are MNHEY and SMNVEV (reference sequence). The CDR3 loop reads CASGGGPTYEQYF. As DNA, the CDR3 is TGTGCCAGCGGAGGGGGCCCTACTTACGAGCAGTACTTC.

This clonotype was recorded at least ten times. V gene TRBV20-1 combines with J gene TRBJ2-7, with D maybe TRBD1 (5 bases). From germline, CDR1 is DFQATT and CDR2 SNEGSKA (reference sequence). The length of the CDR3 is 12 residues. The V and J ends lost 5 bases and 3 bases respectively, with 11 bases between them. The CDR3 region is CSADDRNYEQYF. The CDR3 region has the DNA TGCAGTGCTGACGACAGAAACTACGAGCAGTACTTC.

This clonotype was seen only a few times. The chain combines TRBV20-1 with TRBJ2-7; D gene ambiguous. Germline values: CDR1 DFQATT, CDR2 SNEGSKA (reference sequence). Deletions cut 0 bases from V and 4 bases from J, with 10 bases between. The CDR3 is made up of 13 amino acids. The CDR3 protein is CSARDVPRYEQYF. Here the CDR3 DNA reads TGCAGTGCTAGAGATGTCCCCAGGTACGAGCAGTACTTC.

The chain uses TRBV4-1 and TRBJ2-7; no clear D gene. The end of the DNA is better explained by TRBJ2-1, so the J call may be wrong. The V gene's germline CDR1 is MGHRA and CDR2 YSYEKL. The CDR3 sequence is 13 residues long. CDR3 loop: CASSHAQTYEQFF. The CDR3 DNA is TGCGCCAGCAGCCACGCACAGACCTACGAGCAGTTCTTC.

This clonotype was recorded a few times. This may arise from a read error, as a much more abundant clone is one base away. The rearrangement uses TRBV18 and TRBJ1-5; D might be TRBD1 (6 bases). The germline gives CDR1 KGHSH, CDR2 LQKENI. V was pared by 3 bases and J by 4 bases, with 13 bases between. The CDR3 consists of 15 residues. The chain's CDR3 is CASSPGRQGNQPQHF. The DNA for the CDR3 is TGTGCCAGCTCACCGGGGAGGCAGGGGAATCAGCCCCAGCATTTT.

The table lists this clonotype with many counts. The genes are TRBV7-9 and TRBJ1-4, with TRBD1 as a possible D gene (5 bases). The CDR3 runs 16 residues. The germline V gene encodes CDR1 SEHNR and CDR2 FQNEAQ (reference sequence). The V end was cut by 5 bases, the J end by 6 bases, with 19 bases between. This CDR3 reads CASSPGPGTGDEKLFF. The CDR3 coding sequence is TGTGCCAGCAGCCCTGGACCCGGGACTGGAGATGAAAAACTGTTTTTT. The full variable domain, in which reference TRBV7-9 and TRBJ1-4 provide the parts outside the CDR3, is DTGVSQNPRHKITKRGQNVTFRCDPISEHNRLYWYRQTLGQGPEFLTYFQNEAQLEKSRLLSDRFSAERPKGSFSTLEIQRTEQGDSAMYLCASSPGPGTGDEKLFFGSGTQLSVL.

V and J are TRBV19 and TRBJ1-6, with TRBD1 identical over 7 bases. The CDR3 spans 14 residues. Germline V gene data show CDR1 as LNHDA and CDR2 as SQIVND (reference sequence). Unmatched junction bases numbered 11, after V lost 10 bases and J lost 8 bases. CDR3 sequence reads: CATSWTGGDSPLHF. DNA of the CDR3: TGTGCCACTAGCTGGACAGGCGGGGATTCACCCCTCCACTTT.

The gene calls are TRBV4-1 and TRBJ2-7; no clear D. The germline V and J ends were trimmed by 0 bases and 5 bases, with 8 bases remaining between them. The CDR3 loop spans 13 amino acids. Germline V gene data show CDR1 as MGHRA and CDR2 as YSYEKL. For the CDR3, the DNA is TGCGCCAGCAGCCAAGAGAGGCCCAACGAGCAGTACTTC. Protein sequence: CASSQERPNEQYF.